This T cell receptor (beta chain) originates from a study of T cells in Graves' hyperthyroidism and ophthalmopathy. Source material for PBMCs was over 7.5 ml fresh peripheral blood. Amplified TCR beta CDR3 regions derived from RNA transcripts. HTBI primers were employed in a first-round RT-PCR of the TCR CDR3. TCRdb reprocessed the multiplex PCR reads with MiXCR, giving one entry per CDR3 protein. The sample yields under 450,000 distinct CDR3 sequences, about 13% seen once. Between the trimmed V and J ends, which lost 7 bases and 6 bases, there was a span of 10 bases. CDR3 length: 12 amino acids. CDR1 is SGHNT, CDR2 YENEEA, per germline. Study findings and constraints: A median about 6.2 months before onset, the model predicted ophthalmopathy. Appearing also in blood were most of the thyroid clonotypes expanded above 0.001.

In its sample, this clonotype was seen many times. What it binds is not known. The TCR was taken from a man under 40 with Graves' hyperthyroidism that later progressed to Graves' ophthalmopathy. The chain links TRBV11-3 to TRBJ2-1, with D possibly being TRBD1 (5 bases). The material sequenced was blood. The CDR3 nucleotides are TGTGCCAGCACGCAGGGTTCCAATGAGCAGTTCTTC. Its translation: CASTQGSNEQFF.